This TCR beta chain was observed in a study of T cell repertoires in cytomegalovirus infection. Study in general: It was recently identified HLA-C-restricted and well-studied HLA-B-restricted CMV epitopes that the study used. CMV infection together with matching HLA type was indicated by public TCR beta signatures. General study findings and limits: Carriers of CMV plus the relevant HLA were identified by cumulative public TCR beta family frequency.

This clonotype was picked up a small number of times. Its antigen remains unidentified. The CDR3 is 15 amino acids. Trimming pared 5 bases from V and 1 base from J, leaving 12 bases between. CDR1 is SGHTA and CDR2 is FQGNSA in the germline V gene. TCRdb redid the calling of the reads with MiXCR, one entry per CDR3 protein. The sample shows roughly 570,000 distinct CDR3 sequences, approximately 40% of them seen only once. This rearrangement joins TRBV7-2 to TRBJ2-1; D perhaps matches TRBD2 (5 bases). The specimen was cultured PBMCs, collected from culture after CMV antigen stimulation. The sequence came from a human donor in good health (CMV status not recorded). Some clones in this sample may be carry-over from other donors' samples. CDR3 residues: CASSRIAISYNEQFF. CDR3 DNA: TGTGCCAGCAGCCGTATAGCGATTTCCTACAATGAGCAGTTCTTC. Looking up the rest from reference TRBV7-2 and TRBJ2-1 gives the full variable domain: GAGVSQSPSNKVTEKGKDVELRCDPISGHTALYWYRQSLGQGLEFLIYFQGNSAPDKSGLPSDRFSAERTGGSVSTLTIQRTQQEDSAVYLCASSRIAISYNEQFFGPGTRLTVL.